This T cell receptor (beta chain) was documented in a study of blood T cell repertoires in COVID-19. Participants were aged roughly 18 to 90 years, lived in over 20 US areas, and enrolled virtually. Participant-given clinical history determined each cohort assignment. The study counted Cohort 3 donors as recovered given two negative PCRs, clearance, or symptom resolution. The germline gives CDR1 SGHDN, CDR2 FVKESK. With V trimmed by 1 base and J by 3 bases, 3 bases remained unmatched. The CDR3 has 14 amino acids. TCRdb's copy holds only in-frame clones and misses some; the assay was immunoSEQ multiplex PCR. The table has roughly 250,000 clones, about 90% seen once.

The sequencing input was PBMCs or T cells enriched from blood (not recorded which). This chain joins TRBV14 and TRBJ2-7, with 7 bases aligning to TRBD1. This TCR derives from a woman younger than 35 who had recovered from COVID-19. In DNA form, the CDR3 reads TGTGCCAGCAGCCAAGGACAGGGTTTCTACGAGCAGTACTTC. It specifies CASSQGQGFYEQYF.